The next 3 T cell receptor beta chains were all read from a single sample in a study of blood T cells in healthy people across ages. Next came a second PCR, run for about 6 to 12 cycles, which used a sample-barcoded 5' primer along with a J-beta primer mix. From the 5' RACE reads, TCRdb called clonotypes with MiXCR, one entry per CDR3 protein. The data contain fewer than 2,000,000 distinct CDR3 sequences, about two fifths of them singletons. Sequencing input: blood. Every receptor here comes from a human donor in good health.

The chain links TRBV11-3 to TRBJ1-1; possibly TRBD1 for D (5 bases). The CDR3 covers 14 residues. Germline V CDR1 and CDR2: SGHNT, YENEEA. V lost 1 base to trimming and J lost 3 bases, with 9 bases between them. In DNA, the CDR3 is TGTGCCAGCAGCTTAGTTTCCAGGGACACTGAAGCTTTCTTT. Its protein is CASSLVSRDTEAFF.

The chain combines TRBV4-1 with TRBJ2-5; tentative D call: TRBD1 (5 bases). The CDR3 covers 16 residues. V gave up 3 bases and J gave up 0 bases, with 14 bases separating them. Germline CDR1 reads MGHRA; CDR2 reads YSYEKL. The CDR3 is CASSHLQGKYQETQYF. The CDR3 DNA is TGCGCCAGCAGCCATCTCCAGGGAAAGTACCAAGAGACCCAGTACTTC.

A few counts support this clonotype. The CDR3: CASSLTGAQTDTQYF. CDR3 in DNA: TGTGCCAGCAGCTTAACGGGGGCGCAGACAGATACGCAGTATTTT. This chain joins TRBV7-3 and TRBJ2-3; D is perhaps TRBD1 (6 bases). This CDR3 is built from 15 residues. Trimming removed 0 bases from V and 3 bases from J, with 10 bases in between. CDR1 and CDR2 from the germline V gene are SGHTA and FQGTGA.